A single TCR beta chain is shown here with its context. The sample belongs to a study of T cell changes during pregnancy in multiple sclerosis. The V gene end was trimmed by 4 bases and the J gene end by 0 bases; junction bases not matched to a gene: 10. CDR1 and CDR2 from the germline V gene are SGDLS and YYNGEE. The CDR3 length is 18 residues. Produced via immunoSEQ multiplex PCR; TCRdb's table is partial and in-frame only. Found here are under 85,000 clones, roughly nine tenths of them singletons; the top ten hold around 0.3%. Source: CD4+ T cells from peripheral blood mononuclear cells, taken in the third trimester of pregnancy. The sequence was collected from a female donor in good health, enrolled as a control in a pregnancy study. The V and J genes are TRBV9 and TRBJ2-6, with 7 bases identical to TRBD1. The CDR3 region is CASSLGWDSNSGANVLTF. CDR3 coding DNA: TGTGCCAGCAGCTTAGGGTGGGACAGCAACTCTGGGGCCAACGTCCTGACTTTC.